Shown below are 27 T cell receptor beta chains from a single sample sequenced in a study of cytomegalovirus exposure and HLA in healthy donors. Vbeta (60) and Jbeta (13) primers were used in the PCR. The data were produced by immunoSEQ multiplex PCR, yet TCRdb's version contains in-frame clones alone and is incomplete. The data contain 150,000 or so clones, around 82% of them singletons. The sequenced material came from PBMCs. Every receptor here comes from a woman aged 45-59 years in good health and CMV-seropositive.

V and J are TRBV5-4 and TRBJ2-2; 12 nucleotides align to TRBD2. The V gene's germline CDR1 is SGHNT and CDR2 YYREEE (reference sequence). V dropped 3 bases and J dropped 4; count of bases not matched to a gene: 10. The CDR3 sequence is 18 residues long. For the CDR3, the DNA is TGTGCCAGCAGCTCGCAATTACTAGCGGGGGGTTCCACCGGGGAGCTGTTTTTT. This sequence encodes CASSSQLLAGGSTGELFF.

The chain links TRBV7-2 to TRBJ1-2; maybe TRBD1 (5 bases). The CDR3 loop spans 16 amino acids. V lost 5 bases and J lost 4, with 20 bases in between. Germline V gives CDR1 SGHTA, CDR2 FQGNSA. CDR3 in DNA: TGTGCCAGCAGCCCGCGCGGGACCTCCCCTGTCTATGGCTACACCTTC. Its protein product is CASSPRGTSPVYGYTF. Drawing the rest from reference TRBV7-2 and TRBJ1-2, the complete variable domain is GAGVSQSPSNKVTEKGKDVELRCDPISGHTALYWYRQSLGQGLEFLIYFQGNSAPDKSGLPSDRFSAERTGGSVSTLTIQRTQQEDSAVYLCASSPRGTSPVYGYTFGSGTRLTVV.

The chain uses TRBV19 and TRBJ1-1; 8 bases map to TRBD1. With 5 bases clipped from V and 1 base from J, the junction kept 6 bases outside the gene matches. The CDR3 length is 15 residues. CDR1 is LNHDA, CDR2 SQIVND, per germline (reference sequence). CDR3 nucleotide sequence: TGTGCCAGTAGTCCGCAGGACAGGGAGAACACTGAAGCTTTCTTT. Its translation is CASSPQDRENTEAFF.

The CDR3, as DNA: TGTGCCAGCAGCTCAAGGGGAGCTAGACAGGGGGCTTACGAGCAGTACTTC. Translation: CASSSRGARQGAYEQYF. This chain connects TRBV7-6 to TRBJ2-7; 10 nucleotides match TRBD1. V was pared by 4 bases and J by 4 bases, with 13 bases of the junction left unmatched. This CDR3 has 17 residues. Germline V gene lookup returns CDR1 SGHVS and CDR2 FNYEAQ.

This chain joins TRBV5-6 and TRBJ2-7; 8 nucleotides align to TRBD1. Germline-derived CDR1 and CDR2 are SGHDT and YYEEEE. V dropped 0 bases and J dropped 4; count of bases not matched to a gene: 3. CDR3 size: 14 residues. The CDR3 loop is CASSLGTGLYEQYF. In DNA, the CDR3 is TGTGCCAGCAGCTTGGGGACAGGGTTGTACGAGCAGTACTTC.

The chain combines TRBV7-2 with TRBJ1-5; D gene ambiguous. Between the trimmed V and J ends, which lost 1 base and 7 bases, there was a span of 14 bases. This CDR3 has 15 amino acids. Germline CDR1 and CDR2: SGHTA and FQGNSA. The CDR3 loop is CASSLVEGMAQPQHF. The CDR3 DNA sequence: TGTGCCAGCAGCTTAGTAGAGGGAATGGCGCAGCCCCAGCATTTT.

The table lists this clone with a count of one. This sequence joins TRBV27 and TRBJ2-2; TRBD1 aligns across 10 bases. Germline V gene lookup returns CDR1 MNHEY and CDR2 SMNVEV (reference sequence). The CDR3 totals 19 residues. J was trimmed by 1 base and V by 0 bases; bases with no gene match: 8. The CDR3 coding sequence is TGTGCCAGCAGTTTATCCCGACGGGACAGGGGTTGGAACACCGGGGAGCTGTTTTTT. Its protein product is CASSLSRRDRGWNTGELFF.

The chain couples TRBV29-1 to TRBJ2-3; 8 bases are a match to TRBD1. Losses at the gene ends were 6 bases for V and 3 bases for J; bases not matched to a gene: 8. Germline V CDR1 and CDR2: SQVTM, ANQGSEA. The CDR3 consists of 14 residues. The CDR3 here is CSVNDRGITDTQYF. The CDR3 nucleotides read TGCAGCGTCAATGACAGGGGAATTACAGATACGCAGTATTTT.

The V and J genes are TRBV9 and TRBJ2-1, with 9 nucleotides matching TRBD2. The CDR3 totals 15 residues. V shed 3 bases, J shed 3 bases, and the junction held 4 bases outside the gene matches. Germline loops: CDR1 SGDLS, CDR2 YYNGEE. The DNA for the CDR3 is TGTGCCAGCAGCGCCAGCGGGGGGAACTACAATGAGCAGTTCTTC. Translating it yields CASSASGGNYNEQFF.

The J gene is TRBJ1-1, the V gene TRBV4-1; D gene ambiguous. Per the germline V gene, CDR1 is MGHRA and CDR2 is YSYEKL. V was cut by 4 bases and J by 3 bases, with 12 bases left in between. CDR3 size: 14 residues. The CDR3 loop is CASSLSLGYTEAFF. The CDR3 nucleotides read TGCGCCAGCAGCCTTAGCCTCGGGTACACTGAAGCTTTCTTT.

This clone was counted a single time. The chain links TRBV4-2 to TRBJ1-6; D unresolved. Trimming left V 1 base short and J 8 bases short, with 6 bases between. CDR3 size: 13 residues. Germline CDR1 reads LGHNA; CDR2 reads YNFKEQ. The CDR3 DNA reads TGTGCCAGCAGCCAAGCGCGGGATTCACCCCTCCACTTT. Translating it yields CASSQARDSPLHF.

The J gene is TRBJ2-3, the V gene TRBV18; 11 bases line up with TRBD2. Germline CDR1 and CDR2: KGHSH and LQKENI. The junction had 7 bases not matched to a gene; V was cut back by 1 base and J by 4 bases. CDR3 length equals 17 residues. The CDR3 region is CASSPLAGGLWADTQYF. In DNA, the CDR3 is TGTGCCAGCTCACCACTAGCGGGGGGGCTTTGGGCAGATACGCAGTATTTT.

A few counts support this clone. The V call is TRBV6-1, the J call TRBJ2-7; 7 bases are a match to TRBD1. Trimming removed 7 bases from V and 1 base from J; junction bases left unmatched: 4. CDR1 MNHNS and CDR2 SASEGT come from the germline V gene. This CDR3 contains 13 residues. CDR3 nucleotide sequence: TGTGCCAGCAACCACAGGGGATCCTACGAGCAGTACTTC. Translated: CASNHRGSYEQYF.

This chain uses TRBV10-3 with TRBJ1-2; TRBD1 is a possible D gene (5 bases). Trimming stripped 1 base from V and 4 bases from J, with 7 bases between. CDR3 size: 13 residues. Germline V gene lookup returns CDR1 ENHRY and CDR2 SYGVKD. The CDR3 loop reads CAISELQVYGYTF. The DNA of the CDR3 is TGTGCCATCAGTGAGTTACAGGTCTATGGCTACACCTTC.

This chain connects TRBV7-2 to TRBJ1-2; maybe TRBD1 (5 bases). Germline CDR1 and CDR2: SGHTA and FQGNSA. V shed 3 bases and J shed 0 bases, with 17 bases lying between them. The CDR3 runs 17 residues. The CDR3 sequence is CASSLGGGPEANYGYTF. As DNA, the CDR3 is TGTGCCAGCAGCTTGGGGGGGGGTCCGGAAGCTAACTATGGCTACACCTTC.

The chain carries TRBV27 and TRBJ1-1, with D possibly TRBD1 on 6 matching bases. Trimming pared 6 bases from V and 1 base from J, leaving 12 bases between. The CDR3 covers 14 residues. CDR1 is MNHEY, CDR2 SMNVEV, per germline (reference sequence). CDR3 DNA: TGTGCCAGCAGCTACAGGGAGGGGAACACTGAAGCTTTCTTT. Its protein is CASSYREGNTEAFF.

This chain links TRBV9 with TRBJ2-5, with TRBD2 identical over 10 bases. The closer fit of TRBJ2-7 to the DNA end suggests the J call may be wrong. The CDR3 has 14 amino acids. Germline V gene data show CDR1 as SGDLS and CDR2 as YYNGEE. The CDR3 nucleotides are TGTGCCAGCAGCCCGCTAGCGGGGGTAAACGAGCAGTACTTC. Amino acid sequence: CASSPLAGVNEQYF.

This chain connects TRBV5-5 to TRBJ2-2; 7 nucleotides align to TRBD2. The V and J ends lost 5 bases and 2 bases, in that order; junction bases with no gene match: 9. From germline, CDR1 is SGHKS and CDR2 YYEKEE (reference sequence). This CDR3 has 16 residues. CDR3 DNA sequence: TGTGCCAGCAGAACCGGGACTACCCCAAACACCGGGGAGCTGTTTTTT. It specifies CASRTGTTPNTGELFF.

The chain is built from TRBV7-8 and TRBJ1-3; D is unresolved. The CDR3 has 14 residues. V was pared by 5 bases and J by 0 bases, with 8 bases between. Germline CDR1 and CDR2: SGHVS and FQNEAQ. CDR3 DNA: TGTGCCAGCAGCCCTTGGAGCTCTGGAAACACCATATATTTT. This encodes CASSPWSSGNTIYF.

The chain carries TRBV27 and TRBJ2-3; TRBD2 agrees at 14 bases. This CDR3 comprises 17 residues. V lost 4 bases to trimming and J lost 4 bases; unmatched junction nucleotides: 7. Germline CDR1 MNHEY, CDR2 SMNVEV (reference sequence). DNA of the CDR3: TGTGCCAGCAGTTCTTGGACTAGCGGGGGGCGGGCAGATACGCAGTATTTT. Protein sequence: CASSSWTSGGRADTQYF.

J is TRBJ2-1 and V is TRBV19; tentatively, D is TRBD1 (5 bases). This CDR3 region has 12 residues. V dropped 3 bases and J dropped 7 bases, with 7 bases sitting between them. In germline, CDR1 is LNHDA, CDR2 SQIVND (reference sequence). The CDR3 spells CASSIRGNEQFF. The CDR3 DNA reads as TGTGCCAGTAGTATTAGGGGAAATGAGCAGTTCTTC.

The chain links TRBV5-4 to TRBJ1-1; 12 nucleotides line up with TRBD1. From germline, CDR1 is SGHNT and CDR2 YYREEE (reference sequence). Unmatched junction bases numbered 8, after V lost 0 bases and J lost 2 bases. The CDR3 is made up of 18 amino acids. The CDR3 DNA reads TGTGCCAGCAGCTTGGGAGGGACAGGGGGCGGGAGAAACACTGAAGCTTTCTTT. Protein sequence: CASSLGGTGGGRNTEAFF.

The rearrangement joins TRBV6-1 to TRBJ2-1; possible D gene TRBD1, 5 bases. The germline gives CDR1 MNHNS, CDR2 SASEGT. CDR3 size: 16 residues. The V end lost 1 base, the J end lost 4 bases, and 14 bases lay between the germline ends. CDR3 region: CASSEEGQRPYNEQFF. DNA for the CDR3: TGTGCCAGCAGTGAAGAGGGGCAGAGACCTTACAATGAGCAGTTCTTC.

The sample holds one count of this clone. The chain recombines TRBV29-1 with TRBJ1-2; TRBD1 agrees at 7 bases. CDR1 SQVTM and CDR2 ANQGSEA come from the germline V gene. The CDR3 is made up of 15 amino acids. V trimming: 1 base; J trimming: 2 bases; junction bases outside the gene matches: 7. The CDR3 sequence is CSVEGDRVGNYGYTF. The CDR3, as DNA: TGCAGCGTTGAAGGAGACAGGGTGGGGAACTATGGCTACACCTTC. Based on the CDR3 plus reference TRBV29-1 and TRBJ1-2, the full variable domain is SAVISQKPSRDICQRGTSLTIQCQVDSQVTMMFWYRQQPGQSLTLIATANQGSEATYESGFVIDKFPISRPNLTFSTLTVSNMSPEDSSIYLCSVEGDRVGNYGYTFGSGTRLTVV.

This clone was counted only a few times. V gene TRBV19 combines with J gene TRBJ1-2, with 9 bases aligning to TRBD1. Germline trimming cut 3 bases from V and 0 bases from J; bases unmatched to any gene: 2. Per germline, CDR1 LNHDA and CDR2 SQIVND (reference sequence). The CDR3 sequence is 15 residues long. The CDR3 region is CASSMGQGANYGYTF. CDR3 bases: TGTGCCAGTAGTATGGGACAGGGAGCTAACTATGGCTACACCTTC.

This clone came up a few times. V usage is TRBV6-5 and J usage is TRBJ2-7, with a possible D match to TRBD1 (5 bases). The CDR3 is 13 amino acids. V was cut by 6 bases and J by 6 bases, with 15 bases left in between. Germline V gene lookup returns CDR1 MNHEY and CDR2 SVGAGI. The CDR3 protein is CASRSQAPGEQYF. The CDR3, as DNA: TGTGCCAGCAGATCACAGGCCCCTGGCGAGCAGTACTTC.

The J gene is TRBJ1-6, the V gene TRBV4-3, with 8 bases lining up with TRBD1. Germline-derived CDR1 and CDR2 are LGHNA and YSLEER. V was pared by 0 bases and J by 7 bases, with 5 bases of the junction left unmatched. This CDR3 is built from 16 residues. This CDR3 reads CASSQDLWTGNSPLHF. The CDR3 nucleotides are TGCGCCAGCAGCCAAGATCTTTGGACAGGGAATTCACCCCTCCACTTT.